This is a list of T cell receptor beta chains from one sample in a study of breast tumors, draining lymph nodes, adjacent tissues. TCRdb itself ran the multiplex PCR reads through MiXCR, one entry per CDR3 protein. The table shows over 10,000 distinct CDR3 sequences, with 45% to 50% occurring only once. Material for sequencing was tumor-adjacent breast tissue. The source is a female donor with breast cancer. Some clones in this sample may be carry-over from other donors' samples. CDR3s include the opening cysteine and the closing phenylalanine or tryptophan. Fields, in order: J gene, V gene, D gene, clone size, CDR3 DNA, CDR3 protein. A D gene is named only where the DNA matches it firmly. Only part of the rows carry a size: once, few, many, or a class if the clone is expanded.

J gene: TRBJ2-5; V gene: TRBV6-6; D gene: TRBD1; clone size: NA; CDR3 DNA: TGTGCCAGCAGGGGGACAGAATACCAAGGAGAGACCCAGTACTTC; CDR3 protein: CASRGTEYQGETQYF
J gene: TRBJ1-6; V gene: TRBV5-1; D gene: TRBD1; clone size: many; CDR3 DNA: TGCGCCAGCAGCTTGGGGGATTCGGACAGGGTTTTGTCACCCCTCCACTTT; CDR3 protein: CASSLGDSDRVLSPLHF
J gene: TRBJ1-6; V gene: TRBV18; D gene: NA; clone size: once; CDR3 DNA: TGTGCCAGCTCACCAGCCGGAGGGGAGACACCCCTCCACTTT; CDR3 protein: CASSPAGGETPLHF
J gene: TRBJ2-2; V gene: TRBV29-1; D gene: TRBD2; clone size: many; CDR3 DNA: TGCAGCGTTGACTCCGGGAGGGGAGGCGGGGAGCTGTTTTTT; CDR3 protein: CSVDSGRGGGELFF
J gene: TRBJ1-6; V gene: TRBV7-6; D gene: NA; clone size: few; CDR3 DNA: TGTGCCAGCAGCTTAGCGGGGGGTTCACCCCTCCACTTT; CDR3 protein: CASSLAGGSPLHF
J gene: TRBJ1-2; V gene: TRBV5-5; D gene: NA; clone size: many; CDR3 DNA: TGTGCCAGCAGTACTGACAACTATGGCTACACCTTC; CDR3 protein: CASSTDNYGYTF
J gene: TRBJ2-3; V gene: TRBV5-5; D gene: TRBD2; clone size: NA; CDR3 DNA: TGTGCCAGCAGCTCAAGGACTAGCGGGAGGCCGGCAGATACGCAGTATTTT; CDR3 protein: CASSSRTSGRPADTQYF
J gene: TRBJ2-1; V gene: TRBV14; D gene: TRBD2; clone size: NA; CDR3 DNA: TGTGCCAGCAGGATAGCGGGGGAGGTCAATGAGCAGTTCTTC; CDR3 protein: CASRIAGEVNEQFF
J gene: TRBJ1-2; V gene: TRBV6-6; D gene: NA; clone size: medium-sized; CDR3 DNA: TGTGCCAGCAGCTCCCTGCGGGCGAACTATGGCTACACCTTC; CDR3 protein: CASSSLRANYGYTF
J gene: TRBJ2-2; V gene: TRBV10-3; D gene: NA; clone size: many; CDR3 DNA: TGTGCCATCAGTGTAAGTGCCGGGGAGCTGTTTTTT; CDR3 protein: CAISVSAGELFF
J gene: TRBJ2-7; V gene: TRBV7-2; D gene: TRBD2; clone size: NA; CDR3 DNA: TGTGCCAGCAGCCGGACTAGCACGGCCTACGAGCAGTACTTC; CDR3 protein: CASSRTSTAYEQYF
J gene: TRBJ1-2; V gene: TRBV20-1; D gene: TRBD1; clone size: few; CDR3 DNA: TGCAGTGCTAGCGAGACAGGGGGAAACTATGGCTACACCTTC; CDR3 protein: CSASETGGNYGYTF
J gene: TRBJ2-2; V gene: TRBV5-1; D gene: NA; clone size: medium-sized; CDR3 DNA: TGCGCCAGCAGCTTGCTCCCCTTCACCGGGGAGCTGTTTTTT; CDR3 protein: CASSLLPFTGELFF
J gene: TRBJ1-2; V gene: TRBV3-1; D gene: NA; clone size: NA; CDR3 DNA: TGTGCCAGCAGCCAAGGGTGGGGTTACACCTTC; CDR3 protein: CASSQGWGYTF
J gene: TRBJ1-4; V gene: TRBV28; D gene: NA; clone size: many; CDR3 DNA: TGTGCCAGCAGTCCGACAGGCCCGGAGGGAACTAATGAAAAACTGTTTTTT; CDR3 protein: CASSPTGPEGTNEKLFF
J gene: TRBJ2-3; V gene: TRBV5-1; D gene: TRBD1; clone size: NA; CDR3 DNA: TGCGCCAGCAGCGCCGGGACAGGGGGGAACACAGATACGCAGTATTTT; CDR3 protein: CASSAGTGGNTDTQYF
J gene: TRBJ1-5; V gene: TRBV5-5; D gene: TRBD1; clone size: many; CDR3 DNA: TGTGCCAGCAGCTTAGGTGGAGCAGGGGGAAATCAGCCCCAGCATTTT; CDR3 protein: CASSLGGAGGNQPQHF
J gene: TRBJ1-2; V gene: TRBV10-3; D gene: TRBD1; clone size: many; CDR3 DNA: TGTGCCATCCGACAGGGGTTGGTCTATGGCTACACCTTC; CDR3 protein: CAIRQGLVYGYTF
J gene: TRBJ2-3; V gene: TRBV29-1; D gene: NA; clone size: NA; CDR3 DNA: TGCAGCGTTTTGGTCAGTTCCACAGATACGCAGTATTTT; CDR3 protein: CSVLVSSTDTQYF
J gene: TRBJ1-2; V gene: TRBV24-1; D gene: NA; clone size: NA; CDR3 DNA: TGTGTCACCAGTGGAGGGCCTAACTATGGCTACACCTTC; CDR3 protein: CVTSGGPNYGYTF
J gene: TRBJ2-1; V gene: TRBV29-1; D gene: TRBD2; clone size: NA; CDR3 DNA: TGCAGCGCCAGGACTAGCAGAACCTCCTACAATGAGCAGTTCTTC; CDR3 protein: CSARTSRTSYNEQFF
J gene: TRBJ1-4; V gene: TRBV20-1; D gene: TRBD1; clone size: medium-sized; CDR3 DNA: TGCAGTGCCCCGGGACAGGGGCATGAAAAACTGTTTTTT; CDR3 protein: CSAPGQGHEKLFF
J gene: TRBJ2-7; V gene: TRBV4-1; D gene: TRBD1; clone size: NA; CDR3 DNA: TGCGCCAGCAGCCCGCCGGACAGGGGTTACGAGCAGTACTTC; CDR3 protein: CASSPPDRGYEQYF
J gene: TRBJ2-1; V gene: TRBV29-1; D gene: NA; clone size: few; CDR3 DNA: TGCAGCGTTGAACTAGCGAGGCCCAATGAGCAGTTCTTC; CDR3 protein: CSVELARPNEQFF
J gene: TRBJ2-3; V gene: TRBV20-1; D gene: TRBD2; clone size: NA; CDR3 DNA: TGCAGTGCTAGCCTAGCGGGGGGGACAGATACGCAGTATTTT; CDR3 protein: CSASLAGGTDTQYF
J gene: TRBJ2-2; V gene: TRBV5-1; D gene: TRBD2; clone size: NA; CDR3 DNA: TGCGCCAGCAGCTTGAGTCTAGCGGACACCGGGGAGCTGTTTTTT; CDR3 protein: CASSLSLADTGELFF
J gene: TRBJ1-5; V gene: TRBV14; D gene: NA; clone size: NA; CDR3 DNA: NA; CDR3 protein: CATLCASSAGTVNQPQHF
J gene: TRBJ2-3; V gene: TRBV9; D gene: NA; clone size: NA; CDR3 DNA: TGCGCCAGCAGCGTGGGTACTACCGGCACAGATACGCACTATTTT; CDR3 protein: CASSVGTTGTDTHYF
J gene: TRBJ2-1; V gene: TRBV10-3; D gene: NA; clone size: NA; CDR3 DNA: TGTGCCATCAGTGAGTTCGGGGGAGGCCTTCGCTCCTACAATGAGCAGTTCTTC; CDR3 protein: CAISEFGGGLRSYNEQFF
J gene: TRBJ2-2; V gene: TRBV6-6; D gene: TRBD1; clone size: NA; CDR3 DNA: TGTGCCAGCAGTTCCCCCGGGACAGGGAACACCGGGGAGCTGTTTTTT; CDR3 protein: CASSSPGTGNTGELFF
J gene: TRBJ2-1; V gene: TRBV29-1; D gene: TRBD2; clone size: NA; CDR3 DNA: TGCAGCGTCGGACTAGCGGGAGGCAATGAGCAGTTCTTC; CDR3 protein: CSVGLAGGNEQFF
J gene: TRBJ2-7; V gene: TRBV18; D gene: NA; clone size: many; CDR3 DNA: TGTGCCAGCCCACTGAATGAGGAGCAGTACTTC; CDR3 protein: CASPLNEEQYF
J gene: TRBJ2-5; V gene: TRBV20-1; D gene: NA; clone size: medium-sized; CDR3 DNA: TGCAGTGCTAGAGATGGGGGCTACAAAGAGACCCAGTACTTC; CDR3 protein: CSARDGGYKETQYF
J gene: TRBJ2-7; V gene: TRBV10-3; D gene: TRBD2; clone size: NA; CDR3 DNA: TGTGCCACCCTCGGGAGGTTCACCTACGAGCAGTACTTC; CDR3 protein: CATLGRFTYEQYF
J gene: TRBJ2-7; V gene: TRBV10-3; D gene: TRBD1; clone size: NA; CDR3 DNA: TGTGCCATCAGAGGGGACAGGGACGTCTACGAGCAGTACTTC; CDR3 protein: CAIRGDRDVYEQYF
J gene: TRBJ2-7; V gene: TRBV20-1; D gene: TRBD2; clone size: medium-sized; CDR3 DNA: TGCAGTGCTAGAGATCCCGGGAGGTCTCAGTACGAGCAGTACTTC; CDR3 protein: CSARDPGRSQYEQYF
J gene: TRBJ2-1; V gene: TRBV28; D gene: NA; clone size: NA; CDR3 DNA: TGTGCCAGCAGTTTAGCTCAGGGGGGGTCCTACAATGAGCAGTTCTTC; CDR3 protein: CASSLAQGGSYNEQFF
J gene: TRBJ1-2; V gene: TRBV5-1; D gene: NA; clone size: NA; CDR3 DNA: TGTGCCAGCAGCGCCGGTACCCATAGGGCCGGCTACACCTTC; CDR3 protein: CASSAGTHRAGYTF
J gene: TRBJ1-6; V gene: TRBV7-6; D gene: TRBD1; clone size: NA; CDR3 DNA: TGTGCCAGCAGCTTAAACAGGGGGGCACCCCTCCACTTT; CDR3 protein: CASSLNRGAPLHF
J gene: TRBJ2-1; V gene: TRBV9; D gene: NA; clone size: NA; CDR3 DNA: TGTGCCAGCAGCGATACTAATGAGCAGTTCTTC; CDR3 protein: CASSDTNEQFF
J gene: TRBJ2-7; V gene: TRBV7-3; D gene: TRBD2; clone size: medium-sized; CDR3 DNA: TGTGCCAGCAGCTTATGGGCGAGCGGGAGTGGGTACGAGCAGTACTTC; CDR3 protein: CASSLWASGSGYEQYF
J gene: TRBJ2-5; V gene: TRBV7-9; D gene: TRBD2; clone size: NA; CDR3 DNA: TGTGCCAGCGAGCGGGAGGGGGCCTACACCGAGCAGTTC; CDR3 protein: CASEREGAYTEQF
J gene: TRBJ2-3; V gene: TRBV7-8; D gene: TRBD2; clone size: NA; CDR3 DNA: TGTGCCAGCAGCTTGTCTAGCGGGAGCCTGGTAGGGTACGGCACAGATACGCAGTATTTT; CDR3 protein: CASSLSSGSLVGYGTDTQYF
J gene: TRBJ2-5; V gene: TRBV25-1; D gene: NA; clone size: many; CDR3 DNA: TGTGCCAGCAGTGAATCAATTAGCGGACAAGAGACCCAGTACTTC; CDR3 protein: CASSESISGQETQYF
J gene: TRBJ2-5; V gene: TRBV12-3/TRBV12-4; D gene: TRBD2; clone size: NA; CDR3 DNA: TGTGCCAGCAGTTTCCCCGGGACTAGCGGGGTCGAGACCCAGTACTTC; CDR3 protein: CASSFPGTSGVETQYF
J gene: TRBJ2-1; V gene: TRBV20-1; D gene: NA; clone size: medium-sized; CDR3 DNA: TGCAGTGCAAACGCAGGCAATGAGCAGTTCTTC; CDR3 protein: CSANAGNEQFF
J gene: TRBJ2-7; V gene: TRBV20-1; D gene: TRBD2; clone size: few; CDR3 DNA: TGCAGTGCTGTGAGTCGACTAGCGGGTACCTACGAGCAGTACTTC; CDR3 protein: CSAVSRLAGTYEQYF
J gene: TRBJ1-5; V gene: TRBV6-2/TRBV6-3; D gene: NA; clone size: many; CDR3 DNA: TGTGCCAGCAGCCAATTACTTAATCAGCCCCAGCATTTT; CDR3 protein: CASSQLLNQPQHF
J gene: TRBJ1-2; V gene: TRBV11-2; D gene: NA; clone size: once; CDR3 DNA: TGTGCCAGCAGCTTTCGGGATATTGGACAGCGGCAAAACTATGGCTACACCTTC; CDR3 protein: CASSFRDIGQRQNYGYTF
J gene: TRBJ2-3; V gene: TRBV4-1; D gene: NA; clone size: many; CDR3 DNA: TGCGCCAGCAGCCAAGGTCCGGGGAGTAGCGACACAGATACGCAGTATTTT; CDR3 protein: CASSQGPGSSDTDTQYF
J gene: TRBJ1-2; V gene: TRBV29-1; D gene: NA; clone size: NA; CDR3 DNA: TGCAGCGTTGAAGGGGAGGGTGGCTACACCTTC; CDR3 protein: CSVEGEGGYTF
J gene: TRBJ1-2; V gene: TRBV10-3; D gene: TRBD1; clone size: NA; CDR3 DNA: TGTGCCATCAGTTTGGGACAGGGGTATGGCTACACCTTC; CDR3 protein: CAISLGQGYGYTF
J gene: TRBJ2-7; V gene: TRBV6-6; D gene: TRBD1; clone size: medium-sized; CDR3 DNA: TGTGCCAGCAGTTCGACAGGGCGCGAGCAGTACTTC; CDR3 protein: CASSSTGREQYF
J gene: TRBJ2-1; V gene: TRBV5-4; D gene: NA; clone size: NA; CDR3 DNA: TGTGCCAGCAGCTTGGGACCAAATGAGCAGTTCTTC; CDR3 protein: CASSLGPNEQFF
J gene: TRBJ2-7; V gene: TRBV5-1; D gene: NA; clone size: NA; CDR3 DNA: TGCGCCAGCAGCTTGACAGTCACATCCTACGAGCAGTACTTC; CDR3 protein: CASSLTVTSYEQYF
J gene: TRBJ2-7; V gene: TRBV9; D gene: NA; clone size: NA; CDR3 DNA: TGTGCCAGCAGCGTAGGAGGCCTCGCGTTAAGCGGGCAGTACTTC; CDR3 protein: CASSVGGLALSGQYF
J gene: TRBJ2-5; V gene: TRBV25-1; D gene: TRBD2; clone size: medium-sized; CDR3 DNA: TGTGCCAGCAGTGAGCCGACTAGCGGGCAAGAGACCCAGTACTTC; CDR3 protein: CASSEPTSGQETQYF
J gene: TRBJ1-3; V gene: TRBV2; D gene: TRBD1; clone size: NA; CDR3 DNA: TGTGCCGGACGACAGGGGGCGTACACCATATATTTT; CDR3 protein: CAGRQGAYTIYF
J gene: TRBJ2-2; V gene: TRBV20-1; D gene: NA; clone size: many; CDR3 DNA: TGCAGTGCTAGAGAGTTCGACAGCCTGACCACCGGGGAGCTGTTTTTT; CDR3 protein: CSAREFDSLTTGELFF
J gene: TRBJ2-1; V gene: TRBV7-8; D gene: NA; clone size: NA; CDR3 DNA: TGTGCCAGCAGCTTAGAGGAACGGGCGAAGTTCTTC; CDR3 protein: CASSLEERAKFF